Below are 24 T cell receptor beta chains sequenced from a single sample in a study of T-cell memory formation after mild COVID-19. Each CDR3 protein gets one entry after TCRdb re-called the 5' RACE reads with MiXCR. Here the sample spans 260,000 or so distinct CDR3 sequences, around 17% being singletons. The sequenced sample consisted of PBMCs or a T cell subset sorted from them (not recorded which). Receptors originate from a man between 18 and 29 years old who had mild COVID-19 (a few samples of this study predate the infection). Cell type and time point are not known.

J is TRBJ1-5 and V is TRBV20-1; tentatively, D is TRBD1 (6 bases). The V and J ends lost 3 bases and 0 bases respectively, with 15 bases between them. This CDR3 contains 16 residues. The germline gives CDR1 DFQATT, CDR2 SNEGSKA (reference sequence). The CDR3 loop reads CSARFAGVNSNQPQHF. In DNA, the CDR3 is TGCAGTGCTAGGTTTGCAGGGGTGAATAGCAATCAGCCCCAGCATTTT.

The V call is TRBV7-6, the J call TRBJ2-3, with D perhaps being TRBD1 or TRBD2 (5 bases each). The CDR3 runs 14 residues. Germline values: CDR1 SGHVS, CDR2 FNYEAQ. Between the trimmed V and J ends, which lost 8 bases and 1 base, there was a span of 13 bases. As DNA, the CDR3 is TGTGCCAGCGCTCACGTGGGGGGCACAGATACGCAGTATTTT. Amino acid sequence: CASAHVGGTDTQYF.

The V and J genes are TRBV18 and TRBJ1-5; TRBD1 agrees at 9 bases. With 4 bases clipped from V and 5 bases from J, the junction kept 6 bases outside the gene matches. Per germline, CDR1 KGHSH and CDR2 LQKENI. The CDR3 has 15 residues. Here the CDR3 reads CASSRTGGGDQPQHF. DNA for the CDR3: TGTGCCAGCTCACGAACAGGGGGCGGTGATCAGCCCCAGCATTTT.

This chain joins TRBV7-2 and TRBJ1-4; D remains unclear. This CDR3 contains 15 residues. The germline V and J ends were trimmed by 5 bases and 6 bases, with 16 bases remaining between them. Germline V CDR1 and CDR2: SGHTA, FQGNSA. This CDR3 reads CASSRQVAGDEKLFF. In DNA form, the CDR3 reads TGTGCCAGCAGCAGGCAGGTGGCCGGAGATGAAAAACTGTTTTTT. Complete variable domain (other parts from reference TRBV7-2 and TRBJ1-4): GAGVSQSPSNKVTEKGKDVELRCDPISGHTALYWYRQSLGQGLEFLIYFQGNSAPDKSGLPSDRFSAERTGGSVSTLTIQRTQQEDSAVYLCASSRQVAGDEKLFFGSGTQLSVL.

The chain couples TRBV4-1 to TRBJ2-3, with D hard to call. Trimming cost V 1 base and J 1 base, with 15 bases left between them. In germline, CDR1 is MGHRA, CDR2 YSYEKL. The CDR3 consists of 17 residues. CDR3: CASSQGPWGAGTDTQYF. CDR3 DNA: TGCGCCAGCAGCCAAGGCCCCTGGGGTGCGGGCACAGATACGCAGTATTTT.

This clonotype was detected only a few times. The CDR3: CASARDFPPRQYV. CDR3 coding DNA: TGCGCCAGCGCGCGGGACTTCCCCCCTCGGCAGTACGTC. This rearrangement joins TRBV23-1 to TRBJ2-7, with a possible D match to TRBD2 (6 bases). TRBV23-1 is annotated as an ORF whose role is uncertain. Deletions cut 8 bases from V and 9 bases from J, with 20 bases between. The CDR3 is 13 amino acids.

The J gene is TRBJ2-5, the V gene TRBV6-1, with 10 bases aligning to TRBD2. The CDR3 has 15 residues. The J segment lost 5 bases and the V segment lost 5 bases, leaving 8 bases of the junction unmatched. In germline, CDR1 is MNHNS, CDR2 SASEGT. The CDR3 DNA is TGTGCCAGCAGTAGAGCGGGGGGGCCGGAGGAGACCCAGTACTTC. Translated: CASSRAGGPEETQYF.

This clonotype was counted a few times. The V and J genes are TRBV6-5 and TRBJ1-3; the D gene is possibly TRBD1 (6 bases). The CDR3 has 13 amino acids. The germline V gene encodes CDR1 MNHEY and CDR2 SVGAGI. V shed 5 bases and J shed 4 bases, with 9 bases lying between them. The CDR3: CASSVDRGNTIYF. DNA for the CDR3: TGTGCCAGCAGTGTGGACAGAGGAAACACCATATATTTT.

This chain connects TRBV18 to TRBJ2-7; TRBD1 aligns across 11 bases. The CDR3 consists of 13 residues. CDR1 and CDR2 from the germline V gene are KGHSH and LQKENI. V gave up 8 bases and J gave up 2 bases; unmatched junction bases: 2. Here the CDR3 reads CASGQGATYEQYV. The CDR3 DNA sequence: TGTGCCAGCGGACAGGGGGCAACCTACGAGCAGTACGTC.

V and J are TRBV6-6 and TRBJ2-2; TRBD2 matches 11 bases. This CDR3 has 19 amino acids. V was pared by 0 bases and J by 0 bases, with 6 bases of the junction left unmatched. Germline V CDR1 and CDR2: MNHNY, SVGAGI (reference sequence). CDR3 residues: CASSYSIPSGGTNTGELFF. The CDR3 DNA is TGTGCCAGCAGTTACTCGATTCCTAGCGGGGGGACGAACACCGGGGAGCTGTTTTTT.

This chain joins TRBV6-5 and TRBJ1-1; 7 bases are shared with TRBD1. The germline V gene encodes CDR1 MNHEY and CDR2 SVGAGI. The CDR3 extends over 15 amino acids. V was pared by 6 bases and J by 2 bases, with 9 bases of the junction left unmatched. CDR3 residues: CASSYQQGLNTEAFF. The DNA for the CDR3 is TGTGCCAGCAGCTACCAACAGGGGCTTAACACTGAAGCTTTCTTT.

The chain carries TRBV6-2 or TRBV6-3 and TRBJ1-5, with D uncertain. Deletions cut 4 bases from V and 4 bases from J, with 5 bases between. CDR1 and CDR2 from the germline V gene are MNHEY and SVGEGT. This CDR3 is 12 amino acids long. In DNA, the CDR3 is TGTGCCAGCAGTTGGGTAAATCAGCCCCAGCATTTT. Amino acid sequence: CASSWVNQPQHF.

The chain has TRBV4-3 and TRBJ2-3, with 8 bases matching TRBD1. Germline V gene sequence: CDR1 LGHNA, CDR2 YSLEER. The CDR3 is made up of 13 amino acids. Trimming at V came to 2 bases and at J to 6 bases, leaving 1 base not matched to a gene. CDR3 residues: CASSQTGGDTQYF. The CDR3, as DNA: TGCGCCAGCAGCCAAACAGGGGGGGATACGCAGTATTTT.

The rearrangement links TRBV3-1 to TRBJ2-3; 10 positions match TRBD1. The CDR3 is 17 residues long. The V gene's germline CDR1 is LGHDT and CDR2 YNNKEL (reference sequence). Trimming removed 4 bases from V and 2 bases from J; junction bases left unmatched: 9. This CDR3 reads CASSLSGTGATTDTQYF. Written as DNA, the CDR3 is TGTGCCAGCAGCCTTTCCGGGACAGGGGCAACCACAGATACGCAGTATTTT.

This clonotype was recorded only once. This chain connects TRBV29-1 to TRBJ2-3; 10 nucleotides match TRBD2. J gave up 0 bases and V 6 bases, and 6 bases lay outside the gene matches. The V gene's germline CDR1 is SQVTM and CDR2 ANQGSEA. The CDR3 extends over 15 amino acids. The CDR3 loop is CSVGRLAGSTDTQYF. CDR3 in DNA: TGCAGCGTGGGACGACTAGCGGGTAGCACAGATACGCAGTATTTT.

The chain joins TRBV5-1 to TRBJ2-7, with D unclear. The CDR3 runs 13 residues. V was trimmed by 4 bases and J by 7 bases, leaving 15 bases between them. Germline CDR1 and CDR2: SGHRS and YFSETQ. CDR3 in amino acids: CASSLDPLGEQYF. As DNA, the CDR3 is TGCGCCAGCAGCCTGGACCCACTGGGGGAGCAGTACTTC.

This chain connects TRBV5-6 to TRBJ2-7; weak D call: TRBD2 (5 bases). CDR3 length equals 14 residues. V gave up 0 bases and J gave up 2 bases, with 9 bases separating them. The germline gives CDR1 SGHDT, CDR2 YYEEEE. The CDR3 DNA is TGTGCCAGCAGCTTGGTACGGGAAACCTACGAGCAGTACTTC. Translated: CASSLVRETYEQYF.

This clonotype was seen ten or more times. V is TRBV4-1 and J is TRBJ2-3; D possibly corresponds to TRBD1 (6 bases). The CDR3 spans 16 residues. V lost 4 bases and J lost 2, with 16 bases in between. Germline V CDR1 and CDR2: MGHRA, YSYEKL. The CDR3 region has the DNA TGCGCCAGCAGCCCGGGTGGACAGCGAAACACAGATACGCAGTATTTT. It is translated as CASSPGGQRNTDTQYF.

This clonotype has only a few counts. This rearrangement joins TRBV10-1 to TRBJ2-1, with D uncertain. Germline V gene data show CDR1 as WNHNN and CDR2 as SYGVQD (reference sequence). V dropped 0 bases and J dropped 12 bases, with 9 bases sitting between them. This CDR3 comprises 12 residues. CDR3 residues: CASSESRVRQFF. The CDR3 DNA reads TGCGCCAGCAGTGAGTCTCGGGTTCGGCAGTTCTTC.

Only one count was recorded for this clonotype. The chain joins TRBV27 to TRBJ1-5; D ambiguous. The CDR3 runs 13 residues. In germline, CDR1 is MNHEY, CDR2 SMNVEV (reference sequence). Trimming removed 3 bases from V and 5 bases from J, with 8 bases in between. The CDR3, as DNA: TGTGCCAGCAGTTTCGACTCCCATCAGCCCCAGCATTTT. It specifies CASSFDSHQPQHF.

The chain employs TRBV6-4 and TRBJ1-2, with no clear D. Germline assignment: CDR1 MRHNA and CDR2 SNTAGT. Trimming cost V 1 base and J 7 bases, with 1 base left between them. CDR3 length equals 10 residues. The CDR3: CASSDFGYTF. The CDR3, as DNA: TGTGCCAGCAGTGACTTTGGCTACACCTTC.

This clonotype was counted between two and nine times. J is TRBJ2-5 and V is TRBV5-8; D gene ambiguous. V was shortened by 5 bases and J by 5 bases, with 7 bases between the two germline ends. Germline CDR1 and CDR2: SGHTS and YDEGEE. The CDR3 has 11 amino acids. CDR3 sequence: CASRGFETQYF. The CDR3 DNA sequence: TGTGCCAGCAGGGGGTTCGAGACCCAGTACTTC.

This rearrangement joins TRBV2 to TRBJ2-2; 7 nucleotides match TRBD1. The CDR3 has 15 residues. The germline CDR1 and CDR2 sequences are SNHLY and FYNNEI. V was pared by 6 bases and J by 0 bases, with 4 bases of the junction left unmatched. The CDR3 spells CASRRGTANTGELFF. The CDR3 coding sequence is TGTGCCAGCAGGCGAGGGACAGCGAACACCGGGGAGCTGTTTTTT.

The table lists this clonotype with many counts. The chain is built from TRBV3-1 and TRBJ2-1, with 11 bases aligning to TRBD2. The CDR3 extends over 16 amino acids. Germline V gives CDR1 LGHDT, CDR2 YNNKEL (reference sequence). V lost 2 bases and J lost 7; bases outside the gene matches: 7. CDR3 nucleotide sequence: TGTGCCAGCAGCCAATTAGCGGGGGGGCGTAGGAATGAGCAGTTCTTC. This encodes CASSQLAGGRRNEQFF.